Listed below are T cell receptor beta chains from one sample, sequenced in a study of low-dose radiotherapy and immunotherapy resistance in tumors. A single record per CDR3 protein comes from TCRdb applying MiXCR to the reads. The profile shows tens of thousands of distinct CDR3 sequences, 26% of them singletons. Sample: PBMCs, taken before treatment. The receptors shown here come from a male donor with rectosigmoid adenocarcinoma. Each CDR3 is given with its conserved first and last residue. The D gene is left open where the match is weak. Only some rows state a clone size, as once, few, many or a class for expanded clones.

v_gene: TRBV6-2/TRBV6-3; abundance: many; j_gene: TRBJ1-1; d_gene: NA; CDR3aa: CASSLYPATTEAFF; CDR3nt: TGTGCCAGCAGTTTGTACCCAGCGACCACTGAAGCTTTCTTT
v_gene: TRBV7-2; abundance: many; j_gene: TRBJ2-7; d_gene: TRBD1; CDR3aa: CASSEMPGQGSEQYF; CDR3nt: TGTGCCAGCAGCGAAATGCCGGGACAGGGTTCCGAGCAGTACTTC
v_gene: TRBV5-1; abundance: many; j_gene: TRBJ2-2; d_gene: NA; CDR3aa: CASSTGENTGELFF; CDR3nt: TGCGCCAGCAGCACCGGGGAGAACACCGGGGAGCTGTTTTTT
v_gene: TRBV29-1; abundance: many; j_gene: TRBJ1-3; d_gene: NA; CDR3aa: CSVTEGRSGNTIYF; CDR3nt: TGCAGCGTTACTGAGGGGCGGTCTGGAAACACCATATATTTT
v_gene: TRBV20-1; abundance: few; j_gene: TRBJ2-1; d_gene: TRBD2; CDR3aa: CSARELAGNNEQFF; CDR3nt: TGCAGTGCTAGAGAACTAGCGGGGAACAATGAGCAGTTCTTC
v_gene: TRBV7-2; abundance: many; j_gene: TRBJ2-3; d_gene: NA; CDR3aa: CASSSQGARSTDTQYF; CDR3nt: TGTGCCAGCAGCTCACAGGGAGCTCGGAGCACAGATACGCAGTATTTT
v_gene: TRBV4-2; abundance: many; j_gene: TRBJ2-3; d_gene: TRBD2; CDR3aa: CASTKGAGGGADTQYF; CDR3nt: TGTGCCAGCACGAAAGGGGCGGGGGGGGGGGCAGATACGCAGTATTTT
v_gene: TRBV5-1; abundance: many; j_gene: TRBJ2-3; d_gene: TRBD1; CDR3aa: CASSSGQETDTQYF; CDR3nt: TGCGCCAGCAGTTCGGGACAGGAAACAGATACGCAGTATTTT
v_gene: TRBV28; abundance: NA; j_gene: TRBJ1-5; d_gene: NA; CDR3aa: CASILGGPRHQPQHF; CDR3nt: TGTGCCAGCATTCTAGGGGGACCGCGGCATCAGCCCCAGCATTTT
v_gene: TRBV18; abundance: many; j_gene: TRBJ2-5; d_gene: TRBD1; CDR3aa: CASSPSGGGETQYF; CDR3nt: TGTGCCAGCTCACCTTCAGGGGGCGGAGAGACCCAGTACTTC
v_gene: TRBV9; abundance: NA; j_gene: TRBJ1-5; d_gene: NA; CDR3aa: CASSVAEGQPQHF; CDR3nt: TGTGCCAGCAGCGTAGCTGAGGGTCAGCCCCAGCATTTT
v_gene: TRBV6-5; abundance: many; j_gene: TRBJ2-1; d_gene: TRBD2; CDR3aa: CASSSWTSGSYNEQFF; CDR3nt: TGTGCCAGCAGTTCCTGGACTAGCGGCTCCTACAATGAGCAGTTCTTC
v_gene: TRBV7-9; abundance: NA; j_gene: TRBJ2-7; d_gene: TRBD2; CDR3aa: CASSLGLASRRAYEQYF; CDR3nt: TGTGCCAGCAGCTTGGGACTAGCTTCGAGGAGGGCCTACGAGCAGTACTTC
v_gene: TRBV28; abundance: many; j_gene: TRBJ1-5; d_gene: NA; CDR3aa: CASGSGNQPQHF; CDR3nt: TGTGCCTCCGGGTCCGGCAATCAGCCCCAGCATTTT
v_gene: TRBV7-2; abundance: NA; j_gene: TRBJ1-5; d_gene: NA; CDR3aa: CASSRQSSNQPQHF; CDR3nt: TGTGCCAGCAGCAGACAGAGTAGCAATCAGCCCCAGCATTTT
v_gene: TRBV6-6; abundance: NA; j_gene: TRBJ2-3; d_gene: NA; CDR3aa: CASSRLGSDTQYF; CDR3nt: TGTGCCAGCAGCCGCCTCGGCTCAGATACGCAGTATTTT
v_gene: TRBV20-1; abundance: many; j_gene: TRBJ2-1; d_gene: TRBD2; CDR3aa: CSAPDLAGVANEQFF; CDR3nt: TGCAGTGCCCCGGATCTAGCGGGAGTTGCGAATGAGCAGTTCTTC
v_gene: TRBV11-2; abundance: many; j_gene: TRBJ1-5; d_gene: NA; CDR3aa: CASSFKVDQPQHF; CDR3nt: TGTGCCAGCAGCTTTAAAGTAGATCAGCCCCAGCATTTT
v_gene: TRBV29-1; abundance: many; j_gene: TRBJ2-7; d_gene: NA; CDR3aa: CSVEDRVLGVRQYF; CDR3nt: TGCAGCGTTGAAGATCGTGTGCTAGGGGTAAGGCAGTACTTC
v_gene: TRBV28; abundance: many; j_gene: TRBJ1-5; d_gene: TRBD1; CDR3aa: CASRRGTGSGNQPQHF; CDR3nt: TGTGCCAGCCGACGCGGGACAGGGTCCGGCAATCAGCCCCAGCATTTT
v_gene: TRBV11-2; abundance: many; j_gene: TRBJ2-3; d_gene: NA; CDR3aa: CASSTPGISTDTQYF; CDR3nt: TGTGCCAGCAGCACTCCGGGAATTAGCACAGATACGCAGTATTTT
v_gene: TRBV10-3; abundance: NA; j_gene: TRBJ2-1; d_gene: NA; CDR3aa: CAISDGTQRRGRNEQFF; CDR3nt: TGTGCCATCAGTGATGGGACCCAGCGGAGGGGTAGGAATGAGCAGTTCTTC
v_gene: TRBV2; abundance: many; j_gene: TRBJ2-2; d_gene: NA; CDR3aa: CASSESEGAGELFF; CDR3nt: TGTGCCAGCAGTGAGTCAGAAGGGGCCGGGGAGCTGTTTTTT
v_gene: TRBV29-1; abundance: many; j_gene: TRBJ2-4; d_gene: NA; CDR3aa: CSVGFGLAKNIQYF; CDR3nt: TGCAGCGTTGGGTTCGGTCTAGCCAAAAACATTCAGTACTTC
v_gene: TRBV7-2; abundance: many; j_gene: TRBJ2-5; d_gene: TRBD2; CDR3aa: CASSAPGLAVKETQYF; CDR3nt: TGTGCCAGCAGCGCCCCGGGACTAGCGGTAAAAGAGACCCAGTACTTC
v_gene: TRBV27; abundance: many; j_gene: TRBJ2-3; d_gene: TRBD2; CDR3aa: CASSFSGNTDTQYF; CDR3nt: TGTGCCAGCAGTTTTAGCGGGAACACAGATACGCAGTATTTT
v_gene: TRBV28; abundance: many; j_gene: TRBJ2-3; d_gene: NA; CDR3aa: CASSFDSGSTDTQYF; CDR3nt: TGTGCCAGCAGTTTCGACAGTGGTTCCACAGATACGCAGTATTTT
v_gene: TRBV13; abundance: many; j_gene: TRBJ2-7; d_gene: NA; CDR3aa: CASRGLGGPYEQYF; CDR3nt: TGTGCCAGCAGGGGATTGGGGGGCCCCTACGAGCAGTACTTC
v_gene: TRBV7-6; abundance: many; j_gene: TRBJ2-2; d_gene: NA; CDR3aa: CASSTQEYTGELFF; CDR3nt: TGTGCCAGCAGCACACAGGAATACACCGGGGAGCTGTTTTTT
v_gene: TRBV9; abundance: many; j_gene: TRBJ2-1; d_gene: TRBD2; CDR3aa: CASSTGTSGAYNEQFF; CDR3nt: TGTGCCAGCAGTACCGGGACTAGCGGCGCCTACAATGAGCAGTTCTTC
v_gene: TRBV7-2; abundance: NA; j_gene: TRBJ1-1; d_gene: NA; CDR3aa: CASRLGTGVMNTEAFF; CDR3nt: TGTGCCAGCAGGTTGGGTACAGGCGTCATGAACACTGAAGCTTTCTTT
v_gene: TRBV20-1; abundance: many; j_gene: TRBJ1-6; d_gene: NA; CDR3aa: CSARGENSPLHF; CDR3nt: TGCAGTGCCCGAGGGGAGAATTCACCCCTCCACTTT
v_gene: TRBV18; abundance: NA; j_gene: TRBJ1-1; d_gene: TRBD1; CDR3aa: CASSPGQGGTEAFF; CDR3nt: TGTGCCAGCTCACCGGGACAGGGGGGCACTGAAGCTTTCTTT
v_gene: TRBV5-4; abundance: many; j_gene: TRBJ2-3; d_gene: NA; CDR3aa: CASSLGNTQYF; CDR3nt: TGTGCCAGCAGCTTGGGGAACACGCAGTATTTT
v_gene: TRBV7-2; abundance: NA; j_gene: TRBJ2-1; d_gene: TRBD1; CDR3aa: CASSYSGTALNNEQFF; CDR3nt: TGTGCCAGCAGTTACTCCGGGACAGCGTTAAACAATGAGCAGTTCTTC
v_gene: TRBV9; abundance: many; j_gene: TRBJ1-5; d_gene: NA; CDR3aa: CASSVSPADQPQHF; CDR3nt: TGTGCCAGCAGCGTATCCCCCGCTGATCAGCCCCAGCATTTT
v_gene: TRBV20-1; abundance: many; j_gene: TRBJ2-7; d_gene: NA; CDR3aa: CSARSRGQTYEQYF; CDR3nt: TGCAGTGCTAGATCCCGAGGTCAAACCTACGAGCAGTACTTC
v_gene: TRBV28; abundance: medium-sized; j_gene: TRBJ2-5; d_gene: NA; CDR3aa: CASRRGGETQYF; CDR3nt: TGTGCCAGTAGAAGGGGAGGAGAGACCCAGTACTTC
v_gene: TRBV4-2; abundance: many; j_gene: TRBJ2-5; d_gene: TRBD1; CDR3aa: CASSLRLDRGQTQYF; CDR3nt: TGTGCCAGCAGCCTTCGCTTAGACAGGGGGCAGACCCAGTACTTC
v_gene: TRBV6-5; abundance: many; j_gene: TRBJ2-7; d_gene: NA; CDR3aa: CASMGTPTDWEQYF; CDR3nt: TGTGCCAGCATGGGTACTCCAACGGACTGGGAGCAGTACTTC
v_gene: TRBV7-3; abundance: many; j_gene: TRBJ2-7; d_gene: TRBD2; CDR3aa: CASSLQLAGEVSREQYF; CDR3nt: TGTGCCAGCAGCCTCCAACTAGCGGGAGAGGTATCTAGGGAGCAGTACTTC
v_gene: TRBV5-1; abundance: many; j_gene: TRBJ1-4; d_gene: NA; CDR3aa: CASNTTRSTNEKLFF; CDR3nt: TGCGCCAGCAACACAACACGATCAACTAATGAAAAACTGTTTTTT